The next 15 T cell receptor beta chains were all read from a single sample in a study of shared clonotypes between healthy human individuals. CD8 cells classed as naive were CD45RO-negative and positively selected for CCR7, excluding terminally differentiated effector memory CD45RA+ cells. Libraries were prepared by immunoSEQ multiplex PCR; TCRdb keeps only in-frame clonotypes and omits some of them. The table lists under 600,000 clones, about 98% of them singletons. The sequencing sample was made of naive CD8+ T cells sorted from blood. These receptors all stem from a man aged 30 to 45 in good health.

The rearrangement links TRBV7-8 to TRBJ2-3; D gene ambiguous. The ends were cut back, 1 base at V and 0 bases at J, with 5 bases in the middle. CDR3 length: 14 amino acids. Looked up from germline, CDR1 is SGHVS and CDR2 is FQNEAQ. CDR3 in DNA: TGTGCCAGCAGCTTAGTGGGCAGCACAGATACGCAGTATTTT. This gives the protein CASSLVGSTDTQYF.

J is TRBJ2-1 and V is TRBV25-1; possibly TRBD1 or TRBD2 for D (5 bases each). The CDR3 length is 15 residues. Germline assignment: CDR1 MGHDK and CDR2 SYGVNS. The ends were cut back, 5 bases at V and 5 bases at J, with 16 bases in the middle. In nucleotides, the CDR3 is TGTGCCAGCAGTCCCCGGGACGATAGTGACAATGAGCAGTTCTTC. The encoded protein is CASSPRDDSDNEQFF.

CDR3 region: CASSIIASLATNEKLFF. CDR3 bases: TGTGCCAGTAGTATCATAGCCAGCCTTGCAACTAATGAAAAACTGTTTTTT. The chain couples TRBV19 to TRBJ1-4; D unresolved. Germline CDR1 reads LNHDA; CDR2 reads SQIVND (reference sequence). The CDR3 is 17 residues long. V dropped 3 bases and J dropped 0 bases, with 14 bases sitting between them.

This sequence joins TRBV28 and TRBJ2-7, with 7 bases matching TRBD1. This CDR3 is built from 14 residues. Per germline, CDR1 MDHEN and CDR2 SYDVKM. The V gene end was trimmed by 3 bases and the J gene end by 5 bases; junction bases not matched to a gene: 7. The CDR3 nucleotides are TGTGCCAGCAGTTTGGATAGGGGGCACCACGAGCAGTACTTC. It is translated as CASSLDRGHHEQYF. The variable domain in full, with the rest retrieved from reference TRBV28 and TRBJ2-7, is DVKVTQSSRYLVKRTGEKVFLECVQDMDHENMFWYRQDPGLGLRLIYFSYDVKMKEKGDIPEGYSVSREKKERFSLILESASTNQTSMYLCASSLDRGHHEQYFGPGTRLTVT.

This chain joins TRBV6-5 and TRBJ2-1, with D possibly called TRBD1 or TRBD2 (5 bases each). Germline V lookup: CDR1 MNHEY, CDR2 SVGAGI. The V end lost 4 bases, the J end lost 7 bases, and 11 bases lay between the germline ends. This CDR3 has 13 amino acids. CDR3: CASSSNGANEQFF. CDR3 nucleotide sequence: TGTGCCAGCAGTTCCAACGGGGCGAATGAGCAGTTCTTC.

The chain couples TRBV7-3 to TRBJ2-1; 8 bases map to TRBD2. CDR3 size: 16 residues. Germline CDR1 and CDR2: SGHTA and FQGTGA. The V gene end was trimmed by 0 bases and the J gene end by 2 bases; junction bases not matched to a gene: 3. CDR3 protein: CASSLTSGNPYNEQFF. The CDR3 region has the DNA TGTGCCAGCAGCTTAACTAGCGGGAACCCCTACAATGAGCAGTTCTTC.

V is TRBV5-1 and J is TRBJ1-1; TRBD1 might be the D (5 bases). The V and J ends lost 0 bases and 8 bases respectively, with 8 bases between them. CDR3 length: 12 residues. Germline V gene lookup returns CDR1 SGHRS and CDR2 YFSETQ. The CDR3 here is CASSLAPGEAFF. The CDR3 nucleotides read TGCGCCAGCAGCTTGGCTCCAGGGGAAGCTTTCTTT.

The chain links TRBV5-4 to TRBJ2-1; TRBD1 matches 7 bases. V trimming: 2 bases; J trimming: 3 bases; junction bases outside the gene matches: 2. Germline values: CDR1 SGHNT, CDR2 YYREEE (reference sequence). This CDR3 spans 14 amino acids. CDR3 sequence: CASSLDRDYNEQFF. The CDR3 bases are TGTGCCAGCAGCTTAGACAGGGACTACAATGAGCAGTTCTTC.

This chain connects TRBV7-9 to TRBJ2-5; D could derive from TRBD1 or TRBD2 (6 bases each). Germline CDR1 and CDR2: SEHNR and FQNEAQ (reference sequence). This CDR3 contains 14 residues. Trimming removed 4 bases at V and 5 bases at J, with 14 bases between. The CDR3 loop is CASSSRGPKETQYF. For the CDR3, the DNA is TGTGCCAGCAGCTCCCGGGGGCCGAAGGAGACCCAGTACTTC.

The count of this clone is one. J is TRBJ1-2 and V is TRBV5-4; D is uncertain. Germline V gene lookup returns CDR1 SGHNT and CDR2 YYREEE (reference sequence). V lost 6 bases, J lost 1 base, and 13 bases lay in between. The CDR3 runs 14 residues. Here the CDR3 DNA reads TGTGCCAGCACCCTTCTTGGGGATAACTATGGCTACACCTTC. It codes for CASTLLGDNYGYTF.

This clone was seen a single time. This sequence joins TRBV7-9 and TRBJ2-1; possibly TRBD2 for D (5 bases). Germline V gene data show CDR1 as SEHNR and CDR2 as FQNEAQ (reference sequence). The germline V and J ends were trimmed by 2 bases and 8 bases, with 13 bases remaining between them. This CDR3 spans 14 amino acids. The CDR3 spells CASSLRGSSYEQFF. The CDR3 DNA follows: TGTGCCAGCAGCTTAAGAGGGAGTTCATATGAGCAGTTCTTC.

The CDR3 loop reads CASSLEGALAGETQYF. DNA of the CDR3: TGTGCCAGCAGCTTGGAAGGGGCCCTGGCGGGGGAGACCCAGTACTTC. The rearrangement links TRBV5-5 to TRBJ2-5; tentatively, D is TRBD2 (6 bases). The CDR3 covers 16 residues. Trimming shortened V by 0 bases and J by 5 bases, and 17 bases separated the two germline ends. Per the germline V gene, CDR1 is SGHKS and CDR2 is YYEKEE (reference sequence).

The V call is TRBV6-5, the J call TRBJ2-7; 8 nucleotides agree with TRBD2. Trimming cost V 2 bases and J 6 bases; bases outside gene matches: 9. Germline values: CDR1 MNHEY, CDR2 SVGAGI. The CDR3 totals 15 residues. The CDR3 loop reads CASSYAAGGRGEQYF. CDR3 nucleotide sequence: TGTGCCAGCAGTTACGCTGCGGGAGGTCGCGGCGAGCAGTACTTC.

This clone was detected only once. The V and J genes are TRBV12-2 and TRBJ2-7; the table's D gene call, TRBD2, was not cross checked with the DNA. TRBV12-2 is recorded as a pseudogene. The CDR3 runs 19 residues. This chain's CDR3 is CASRLSGLAGGPVPYEQYF. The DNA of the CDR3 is TGTGCAAGTCGCTTATCGGGACTAGCGGGAGGGCCTGTCCCCTACGAGCAGTACTTC.

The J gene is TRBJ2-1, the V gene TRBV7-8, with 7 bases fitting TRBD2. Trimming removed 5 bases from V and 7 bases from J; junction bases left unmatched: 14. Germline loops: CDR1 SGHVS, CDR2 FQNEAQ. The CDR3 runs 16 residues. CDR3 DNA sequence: TGTGCCAGCAGCCCCCTGTTGTCTAGCGGAGCAAATGAGCAGTTCTTC. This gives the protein CASSPLLSSGANEQFF.